These 28 T cell receptor beta chains share one sample of origin, sequenced in a study of metastatic and nonmetastatic thyroid tumors. TCRdb reassembled clones from the PCR reads with MiXCR. The sample yields about 69,000 clones, approximately 15% seen once. Ahead of thyroid surgery, no patient had received treatment of any kind. Material: blood. These receptor sequences come from a male donor with papillary thyroid cancer or a benign thyroid nodule (not recorded which). Some clones in this sample may be carry-over from other donors' samples.

DNA of the CDR3: TGCAGTGCTAGGAAGACAGCTAACTATGGCTACACCTTC. The encoded protein is CSARKTANYGYTF. This rearrangement joins TRBV20-1 to TRBJ1-2; D is perhaps TRBD1 (5 bases). Germline CDR1 DFQATT, CDR2 SNEGSKA (reference sequence). The CDR3 covers 13 residues. Between the trimmed V and J ends, which lost 3 bases and 0 bases, there was a span of 8 bases.

In this sample, this clone turned up many times. The chain is built from TRBV12-3 or TRBV12-4 and TRBJ2-3; either TRBD1 or TRBD2 may fit D (5 bases each). There are 13 residues in the CDR3. V dropped 4 bases and J dropped 6 bases, with 11 bases sitting between them. The CDR3 reads CASSSDWGDTQYF. The CDR3 nucleotides read TGTGCCAGCAGTTCGGACTGGGGGGATACGCAGTATTTT.

The V gene is TRBV4-1, the J gene TRBJ1-1; D not certain. The V end lost 1 base, the J end lost 3 bases, and 15 bases lay between the germline ends. CDR1 is MGHRA and CDR2 is YSYEKL in the germline V gene. There are 16 residues in the CDR3. The CDR3 bases are TGCGCCAGCAGCCAAGGCGGGAAAAAGGGATACACTGAAGCTTTCTTT. Its protein product is CASSQGGKKGYTEAFF.

This clone showed up many times. The J gene is TRBJ2-3, the V gene TRBV5-6, with TRBD2 identical over 12 bases. CDR1 and CDR2 from the germline V gene are SGHDT and YYEEEE. V shed 0 bases and J 4 bases; nucleotides not matched to a gene: 12. This CDR3 region has 19 residues. CDR3 DNA sequence: TGTGCCAGCAGCTTGGCCATAAGTCTAGCGGGAGGGTGGTCAGATACGCAGTATTTT. This codes for CASSLAISLAGGWSDTQYF.

This clone was observed many times. Distinct nucleotide sequences in the sample also encode this CDR3. The chain links TRBV6-1 to TRBJ2-5, with D unresolved. This CDR3 has 15 amino acids. Looked up from germline, CDR1 is MNHNS and CDR2 is SASEGT. Trimming removed 3 bases from V and 4 bases from J, with 15 bases in between. The CDR3, as DNA: TGTGCCAGCAGTGATCCGGGCCTCTATAGAGAGACCCAGTACTTC. Translating it yields CASSDPGLYRETQYF.

This clone came up once. The genes are TRBV20-1 and TRBJ2-5, with 7 bases fitting TRBD2. From germline, CDR1 is DFQATT and CDR2 SNEGSKA (reference sequence). V lost 5 bases, J lost 2 bases, and 8 bases stayed unmatched. The CDR3 loop spans 14 amino acids. The CDR3, as DNA: TGCAGTGCTGTCCGGGACTACCAACAAGAGACCCAGTACTTC. Translation: CSAVRDYQQETQYF.

The sample holds many counts of this clone. V is TRBV20-1 and J is TRBJ1-2, with no clear D. The germline CDR1 and CDR2 sequences are DFQATT and SNEGSKA (reference sequence). Trimming pared 0 bases from V and 0 bases from J, leaving 11 bases between. CDR3 length equals 15 residues. The CDR3 region is CSARDLAQSNYGYTF. In DNA form, the CDR3 reads TGCAGTGCTAGAGATCTCGCCCAGTCTAACTATGGCTACACCTTC.

This clone showed up many times. This chain links TRBV6-1 with TRBJ1-3; the D is unclear. Germline values: CDR1 MNHNS, CDR2 SASEGT. V lost 5 bases, J lost 4 bases, and 15 bases lay in between. The CDR3 runs to 15 residues. For the CDR3, the DNA is TGTGCCAGCAGTAATTCCTGGACGGCCGGAAACACCATATATTTT. Translating it yields CASSNSWTAGNTIYF.

This clone was recorded many times. This chain links TRBV12-3 or TRBV12-4 with TRBJ2-3; 13 bases are shared with TRBD2. This CDR3 is built from 15 residues. The J segment lost 8 bases and the V segment lost 5 bases, leaving 7 bases of the junction unmatched. The CDR3 is CASSPTGLAGVTQYF. Written as DNA, the CDR3 is TGTGCCAGCAGTCCGACCGGACTAGCGGGAGTTACGCAGTATTTT.

V gene TRBV6-2 or TRBV6-3 combines with J gene TRBJ2-7; D call uncertain. The CDR3 is 13 amino acids. The V gene's germline CDR1 is MNHEY and CDR2 SVGEGT. The chain's CDR3 is CASSGVTGLEQHV. DNA of the CDR3: TGTGCCAGCAGTGGCGTAACCGGCCTCGAGCAGCACGTC.

This clone was seen repeatedly, ten times or more. The chain links TRBV18 to TRBJ2-3; D is unresolved. CDR3 length: 14 amino acids. V shed 3 bases and J shed 1 base, with 8 bases lying between them. The V gene's germline CDR1 is KGHSH and CDR2 LQKENI. The DNA of the CDR3 is TGTGCCAGCTCACCCACGGCAGGCACAGATACGCAGTATTTT. It codes for CASSPTAGTDTQYF.

This clone is medium-sized. This chain links TRBV6-1 with TRBJ1-5; D is ambiguous. The germline V gene encodes CDR1 MNHNS and CDR2 SASEGT. There are 12 residues in the CDR3. V was shortened by 6 bases and J by 3 bases, with 6 bases between the two germline ends. CDR3 coding DNA: TGTGCCAGCAGCCCTCTCAATCAGCCCCAGCATTTT. It translates to CASSPLNQPQHF.

This clone was seen a few times. This chain joins TRBV12-3 or TRBV12-4 and TRBJ1-3; D possibly corresponds to TRBD1 (5 bases). The ends were cut back, 11 bases at V and 3 bases at J, with 14 bases in the middle. CDR3 length: 13 amino acids. DNA for the CDR3: TGTGCCTTCAGGGAGAAGGGTGGAAACACCATATATTTT. It translates to CAFREKGGNTIYF.

The chain recombines TRBV24-1 with TRBJ2-5; 10 nucleotides line up with TRBD2. This CDR3 contains 16 residues. Trimming removed 9 bases from V and 1 base from J; junction bases left unmatched: 10. Germline V gene lookup returns CDR1 KGHDR and CDR2 SFDVKD. The CDR3 DNA reads TGTGCCACCCAGCGGGGGGGCCTGGGCCCCCAAGAGACCCAGTACTTC. It is translated as CATQRGGLGPQETQYF.

This clone has ten or more counts. This chain joins TRBV6-1 and TRBJ1-5, with D uncertain. This CDR3 is built from 17 residues. The germline V gene encodes CDR1 MNHNS and CDR2 SASEGT. V lost 10 bases and J 4 bases, leaving 26 bases between the germline ends. The CDR3 nucleotides read TGTGCCACCGTACTATCGATGACGACCCCATGGAATCAGCCCCAGCATTTT. As protein: CATVLSMTTPWNQPQHF.

This clone has only a few counts. One junction end does not reproduce the germline sequence, and a read error may be involved. The chain is built from TRBV12-3 or TRBV12-4 and TRBJ1-1, with 8 bases lining up with TRBD1. The CDR3 length is 15 residues. CDR3 sequence: CASSNTGQGATEALF. CDR3 in DNA: TGTGCCAGCAGTAATACAGGACAGGGAGCCACTGAAGCTTTATTT.

Comment on this clone: Germline is not matched at one junction end, which may reflect a read error. The chain has TRBV27 and TRBJ2-1; 13 positions match TRBD2. Germline-derived CDR1 and CDR2 are MNHEY and SMNVEV (reference sequence). There are 17 residues in the CDR3. The CDR3 here is CASSSRLAGGFYNGQFF. The CDR3 nucleotides read TGTGCCAGCAGTTCGCGACTAGCGGGAGGCTTCTACAATGGGCAGTTCTTC.

This clone came up many times. The V and J genes are TRBV19 and TRBJ1-1; D is uncertain. Trimming took off 3 bases at V and 0 bases at J, with 8 bases between the two ends. Germline V gene sequence: CDR1 LNHDA, CDR2 SQIVND (reference sequence). This CDR3 spans 14 amino acids. DNA of the CDR3: TGTGCCAGTAGTATGGGAGACCTGAACACTGAAGCTTTCTTT. Its protein product is CASSMGDLNTEAFF.

The chain recombines TRBV27 with TRBJ2-7; possibly TRBD2 for D (6 bases). CDR1 is MNHEY and CDR2 is SMNVEV in the germline V gene (reference sequence). This CDR3 has 13 amino acids. The V and J ends lost 3 bases and 7 bases respectively, with 13 bases between them. CDR3 in DNA: TGTGCCAGCAGTTTGTACGTGGGGGGTGAGCAGTACTTC. As protein: CASSLYVGGEQYF.

On this clone: This could be a read error, since a much larger clone is one nucleotide away. V usage is TRBV30 and J usage is TRBJ2-3, with a possible D match to TRBD1 (6 bases). Trimming removed 0 bases at V and 4 bases at J, with 8 bases between. Germline assignment: CDR1 GTSNPN and CDR2 SVGIG (reference sequence). The CDR3 covers 13 residues. This chain's CDR3 is CAWSVGGSDTQYF. In DNA form, the CDR3 reads TGTGCCTGGAGTGTAGGGGGATCAGATACGCAGTATTTT.

This clone was detected ten times or more. V usage is TRBV7-8 and J usage is TRBJ1-1; tentative D call: TRBD1 (6 bases). This CDR3 has 15 residues. Germline CDR1 reads SGHVS; CDR2 reads FQNEAQ. The V end was cut by 5 bases, the J end by 4 bases, with 17 bases between. DNA for the CDR3: TGTGCCAGCAGCCCTGACTGGGGGGGGCGCACTGAAGCTTTCTTT. Protein product: CASSPDWGGRTEAFF.

This clone showed up many times. This chain connects TRBV3-1 to TRBJ1-2, with D perhaps TRBD1 (5 bases). The CDR3 runs 15 residues. Germline values: CDR1 LGHDT, CDR2 YNNKEL (reference sequence). V was clipped by 0 bases and J by 2 bases, with 10 bases between them. CDR3 sequence reads: CASSQERPGNYGYTF. For the CDR3, the DNA is TGTGCCAGCAGCCAAGAACGGCCAGGGAACTATGGCTACACCTTC.

This clone was counted ten times or more. In the same sample, other DNA sequences code for this CDR3. The chain links TRBV6-5 to TRBJ1-3; TRBD1 might be the D (5 bases). Germline CDR1 MNHEY, CDR2 SVGAGI. The CDR3 sequence is 14 residues long. V gave up 2 bases and J gave up 4 bases, with 9 bases separating them. CDR3 DNA: TGTGCCAGCAGTTACGGCAGGGCCGGAAACACCATATATTTT. It translates to CASSYGRAGNTIYF.

As to this clone: Being one base from a much bigger clone, this may be a read error. Other DNA sequences within the sample encode an identical CDR3. V usage is TRBV18 and J usage is TRBJ1-5; possible D gene TRBD1, 6 bases. CDR1 KGHSH and CDR2 LQKENI come from the germline V gene. The length of the CDR3 is 17 residues. The V end lost 3 bases, the J end lost 0 bases, and 15 bases lay between the germline ends. The CDR3 DNA reads TGTGCCAGCTCACCCACGACAGGTGGAAGTAGCAATCAGCCCCAGCATTTT. Translation: CASSPTTGGSSNQPQHF.

The chain employs TRBV27 and TRBJ1-6, with 7 bases identical to TRBD1. Germline CDR1 MNHEY, CDR2 SMNVEV (reference sequence). Losses at the gene ends were 2 bases for V and 5 bases for J; bases not matched to a gene: 9. The CDR3 is made up of 17 amino acids. CDR3 protein: CASSLRSGGYDNSPLHF. In DNA form, the CDR3 reads TGTGCCAGCAGTTTAAGGTCAGGGGGTTATGATAATTCACCCCTCCACTTT.

Of note for this clone: One end of the junction fails to match germline, which may point to a read error. The gene calls are TRBV27 and TRBJ2-5; tentatively, D is TRBD1 or TRBD2 (6 bases each). Looked up from germline, CDR1 is MNHEY and CDR2 is SMNVEV (reference sequence). CDR3 length equals 15 residues. The CDR3 DNA sequence: TGTGCCAGAAGTTTGAGTAGGGGGAGGACAGAGACCCAGTACTTC. It specifies CARSLSRGRTETQYF.

This clone was observed many times. The chain employs TRBV20-1 and TRBJ2-1; D not certain. The CDR3 sequence is 12 residues long. Trimming left V 0 bases short and J 9 bases short, with 9 bases between. Germline loops: CDR1 DFQATT, CDR2 SNEGSKA (reference sequence). The CDR3 sequence: CSAREGPSEQFF. DNA of the CDR3: TGCAGTGCTAGAGAGGGCCCGAGTGAGCAGTTCTTC.

In this sample, this clone turned up many times. The rearrangement uses TRBV27 and TRBJ2-1, with 8 bases aligning to TRBD2. CDR3 length: 15 residues. CDR1 and CDR2 (germline): MNHEY, SMNVEV (reference sequence). V dropped 2 bases and J dropped 9; count of bases not matched to a gene: 9. This CDR3 is CASSLLSGALSEQFF. The CDR3 DNA sequence: TGTGCCAGCAGTTTACTTAGCGGGGCCCTCTCTGAGCAGTTCTTC.